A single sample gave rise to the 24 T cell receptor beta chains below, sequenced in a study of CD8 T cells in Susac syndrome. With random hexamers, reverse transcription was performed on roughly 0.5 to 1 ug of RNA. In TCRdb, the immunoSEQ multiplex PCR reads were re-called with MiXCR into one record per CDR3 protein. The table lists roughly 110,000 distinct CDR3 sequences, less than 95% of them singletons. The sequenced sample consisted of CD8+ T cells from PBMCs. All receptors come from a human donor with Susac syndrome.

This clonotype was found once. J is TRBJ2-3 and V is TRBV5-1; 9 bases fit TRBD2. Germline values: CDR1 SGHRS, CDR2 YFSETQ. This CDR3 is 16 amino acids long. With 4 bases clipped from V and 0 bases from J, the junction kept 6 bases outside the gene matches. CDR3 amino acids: CASSLSSGESTDTQYF. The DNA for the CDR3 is TGCGCCAGCAGCCTTTCTAGCGGGGAGAGCACAGATACGCAGTATTTT.

The CDR3 DNA reads TGCGCCAGCAGCCAAGCAGTGTCTTTGGAAGCTTTCTTT. It specifies CASSQAVSLEAFF. V usage is TRBV4-1 and J usage is TRBJ1-1; D is unresolved. Trimming removed 1 base at V and 8 bases at J, with 11 bases between. There are 13 residues in the CDR3. Germline-derived CDR1 and CDR2 are MGHRA and YSYEKL.

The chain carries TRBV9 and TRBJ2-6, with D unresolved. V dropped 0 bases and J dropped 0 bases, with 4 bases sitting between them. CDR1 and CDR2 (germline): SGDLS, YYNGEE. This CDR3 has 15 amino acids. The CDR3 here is CASSVGISGANVLTF. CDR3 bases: TGTGCCAGCAGCGTAGGGATCTCTGGGGCCAACGTCCTGACTTTC. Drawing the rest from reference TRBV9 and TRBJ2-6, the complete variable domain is DSGVTQTPKHLITATGQRVTLRCSPRSGDLSVYWYQQSLDQGLQFLIQYYNGEERAKGNILERFSAQQFPDLHSELNLSSLELGDSALYFCASSVGISGANVLTFGAGSRLTVL.

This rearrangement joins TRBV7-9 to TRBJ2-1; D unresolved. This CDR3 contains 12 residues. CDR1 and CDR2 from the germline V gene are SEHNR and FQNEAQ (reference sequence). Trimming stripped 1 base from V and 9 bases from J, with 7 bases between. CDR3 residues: CASSLEVLEQFF. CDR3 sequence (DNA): TGTGCCAGCAGCTTAGAAGTTCTTGAGCAGTTCTTC. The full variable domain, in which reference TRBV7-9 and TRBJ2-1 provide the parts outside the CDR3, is DTGVSQNPRHKITKRGQNVTFRCDPISEHNRLYWYRQTLGQGPEFLTYFQNEAQLEKSRLLSDRFSAERPKGSFSTLEIQRTEQGDSAMYLCASSLEVLEQFFGPGTRLTVL.

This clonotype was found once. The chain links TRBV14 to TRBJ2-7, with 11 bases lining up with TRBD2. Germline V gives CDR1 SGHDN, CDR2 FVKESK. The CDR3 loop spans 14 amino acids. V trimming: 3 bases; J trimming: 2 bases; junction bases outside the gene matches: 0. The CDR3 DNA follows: TGTGCCAGCAGCCATAGCGGGGGGGCCTACGAGCAGTACTTC. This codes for CASSHSGGAYEQYF.

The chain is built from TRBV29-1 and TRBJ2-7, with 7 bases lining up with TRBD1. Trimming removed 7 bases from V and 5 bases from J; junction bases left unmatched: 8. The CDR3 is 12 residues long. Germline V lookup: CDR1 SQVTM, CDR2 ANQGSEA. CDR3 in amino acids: CSARDSLDEQYF. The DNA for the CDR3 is TGCAGCGCCCGGGACAGTTTAGACGAGCAGTACTTC.

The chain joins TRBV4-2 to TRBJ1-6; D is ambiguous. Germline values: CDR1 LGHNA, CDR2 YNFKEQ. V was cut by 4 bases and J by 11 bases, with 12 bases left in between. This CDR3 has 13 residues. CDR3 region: CASSLTGSAPLHF. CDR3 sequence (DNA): TGTGCCAGCAGCCTCACTGGGTCGGCACCCCTCCACTTT.

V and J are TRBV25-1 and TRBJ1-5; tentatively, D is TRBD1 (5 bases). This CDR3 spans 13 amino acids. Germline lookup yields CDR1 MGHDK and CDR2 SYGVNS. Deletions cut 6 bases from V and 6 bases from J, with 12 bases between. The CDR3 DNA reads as TGTGCCAGCAGGGGGGAGGGCTCTCAGCCCCAGCATTTT. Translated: CASRGEGSQPQHF. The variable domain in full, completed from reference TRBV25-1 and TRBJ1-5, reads EADIYQTPRYLVIGTGKKITLECSQTMGHDKMYWYQQDPGMELHLIHYSYGVNSTEKGDLSSESTVSRIRTEHFPLTLESARPSHTSQYLCASRGEGSQPQHFGDGTRLSIL.

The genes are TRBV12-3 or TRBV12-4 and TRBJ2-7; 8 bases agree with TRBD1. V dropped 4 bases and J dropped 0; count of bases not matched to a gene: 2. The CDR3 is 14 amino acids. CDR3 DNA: TGTGCCAGCAGTTCAGGGGGCGGCTCCTACGAGCAGTACTTC. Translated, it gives CASSSGGGSYEQYF.

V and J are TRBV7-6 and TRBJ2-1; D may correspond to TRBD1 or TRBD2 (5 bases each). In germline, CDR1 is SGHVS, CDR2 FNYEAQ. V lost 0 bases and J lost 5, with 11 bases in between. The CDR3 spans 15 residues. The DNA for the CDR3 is TGTGCCAGCAGCTTAGCCATCGGGGCCGACAATGAGCAGTTCTTC. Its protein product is CASSLAIGADNEQFF. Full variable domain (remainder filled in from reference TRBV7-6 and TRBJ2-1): GAGVSQSPRYKVTKRGQDVALRCDPISGHVSLYWYRQALGQGPEFLTYFNYEAQQDKSGLPNDRFSAERPEGSISTLTIQRTEQRDSAMYRCASSLAIGADNEQFFGPGTRLTVL.

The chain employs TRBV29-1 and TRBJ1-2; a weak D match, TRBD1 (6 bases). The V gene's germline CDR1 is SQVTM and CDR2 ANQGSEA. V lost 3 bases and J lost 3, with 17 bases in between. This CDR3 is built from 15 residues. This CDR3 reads CSVEGETGGDYGYTF. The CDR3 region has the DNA TGCAGCGTTGAGGGGGAGACAGGCGGGGACTATGGCTACACCTTC.

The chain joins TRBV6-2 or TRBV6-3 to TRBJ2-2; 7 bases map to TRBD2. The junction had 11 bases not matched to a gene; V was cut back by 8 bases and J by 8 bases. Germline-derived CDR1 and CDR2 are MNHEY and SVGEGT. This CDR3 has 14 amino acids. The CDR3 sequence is CASSQRGVWGELFF. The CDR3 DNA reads TGTGCCAGCTCCCAACGGGGGGTGTGGGGGGAGCTGTTTTTT.

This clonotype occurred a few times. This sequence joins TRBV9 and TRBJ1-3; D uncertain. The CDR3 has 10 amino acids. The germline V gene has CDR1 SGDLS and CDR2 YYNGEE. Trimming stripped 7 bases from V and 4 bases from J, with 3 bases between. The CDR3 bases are TGTGCCAGCGGCGGAAACACCATATATTTT. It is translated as CASGGNTIYF. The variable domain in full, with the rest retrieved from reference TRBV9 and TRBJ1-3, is DSGVTQTPKHLITATGQRVTLRCSPRSGDLSVYWYQQSLDQGLQFLIQYYNGEERAKGNILERFSAQQFPDLHSELNLSSLELGDSALYFCASGGNTIYFGEGSWLTVV.

The CDR3 protein is CASQGGGGEETQYF. DNA of the CDR3: TGTGCCAGCCAAGGGGGGGGTGGGGAGGAGACCCAGTACTTC. This chain links TRBV9 with TRBJ2-5, with D perhaps matching TRBD2 (7 bases). This CDR3 comprises 14 residues. The germline CDR1 and CDR2 sequences are SGDLS and YYNGEE. The V and J ends lost 7 bases and 5 bases respectively, with 18 bases between them.

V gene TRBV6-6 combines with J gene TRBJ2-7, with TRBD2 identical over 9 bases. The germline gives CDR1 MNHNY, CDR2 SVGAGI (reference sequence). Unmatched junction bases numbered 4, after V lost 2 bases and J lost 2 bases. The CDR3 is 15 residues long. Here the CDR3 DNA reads TGTGCCAGCAGTTACGGTTTAGCGGGGGCCTACGAGCAGTACTTC. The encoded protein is CASSYGLAGAYEQYF.

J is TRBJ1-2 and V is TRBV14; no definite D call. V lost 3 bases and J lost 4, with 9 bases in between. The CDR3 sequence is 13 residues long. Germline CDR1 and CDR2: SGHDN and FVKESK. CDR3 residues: CASSQGRSYGYTF. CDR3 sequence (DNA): TGTGCCAGCAGCCAGGGCCGTTCCTATGGCTACACCTTC.

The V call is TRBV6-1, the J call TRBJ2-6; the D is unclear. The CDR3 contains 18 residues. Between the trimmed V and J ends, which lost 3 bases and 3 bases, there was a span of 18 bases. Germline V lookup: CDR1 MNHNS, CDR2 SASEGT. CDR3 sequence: CASSETPGSLGGANVLTF. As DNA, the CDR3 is TGTGCCAGCAGTGAGACTCCGGGCTCCCTTGGTGGGGCCAACGTCCTGACTTTC.

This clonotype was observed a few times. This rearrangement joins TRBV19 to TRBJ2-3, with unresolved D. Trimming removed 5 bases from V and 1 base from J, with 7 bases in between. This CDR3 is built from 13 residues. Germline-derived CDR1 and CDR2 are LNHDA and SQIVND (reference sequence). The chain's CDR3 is CASSYGGTDTQYF. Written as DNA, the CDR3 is TGTGCCAGTAGTTATGGCGGCACAGATACGCAGTATTTT. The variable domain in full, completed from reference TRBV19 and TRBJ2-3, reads DGGITQSPKYLFRKEGQNVTLSCEQNLNHDAMYWYRQDPGQGLRLIYYSQIVNDFQKGDIAEGYSVSREKKESFPLTVTSAQKNPTAFYLCASSYGGTDTQYFGPGTRLTVL.

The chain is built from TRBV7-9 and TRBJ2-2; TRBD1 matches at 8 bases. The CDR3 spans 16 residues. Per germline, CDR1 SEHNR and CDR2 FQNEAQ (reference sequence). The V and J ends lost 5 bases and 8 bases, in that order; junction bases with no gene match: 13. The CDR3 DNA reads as TGTGCCAGCAGCGACCCTCGGGACAGGTCGGCGGGGGAGCTGTTTTTT. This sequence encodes CASSDPRDRSAGELFF. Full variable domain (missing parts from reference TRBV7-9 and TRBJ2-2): DTGVSQNPRHKITKRGQNVTFRCDPISEHNRLYWYRQTLGQGPEFLTYFQNEAQLEKSRLLSDRFSAERPKGSFSTLEIQRTEQGDSAMYLCASSDPRDRSAGELFFGEGSRLTVL.

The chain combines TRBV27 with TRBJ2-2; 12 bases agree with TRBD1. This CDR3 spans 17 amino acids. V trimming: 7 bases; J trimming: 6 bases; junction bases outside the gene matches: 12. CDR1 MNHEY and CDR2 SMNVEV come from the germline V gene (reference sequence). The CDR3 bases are TGTGCCAGCACCTATATTCCCGGGACAGGGGGCCCCGGGGAGCTGTTTTTT. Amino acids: CASTYIPGTGGPGELFF.

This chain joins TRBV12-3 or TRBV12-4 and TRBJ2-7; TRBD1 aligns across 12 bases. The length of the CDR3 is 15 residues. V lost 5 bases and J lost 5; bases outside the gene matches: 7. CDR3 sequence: CASSPTGTGGNEQYF. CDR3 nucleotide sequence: TGTGCCAGCAGTCCCACCGGGACAGGGGGCAACGAGCAGTACTTC.

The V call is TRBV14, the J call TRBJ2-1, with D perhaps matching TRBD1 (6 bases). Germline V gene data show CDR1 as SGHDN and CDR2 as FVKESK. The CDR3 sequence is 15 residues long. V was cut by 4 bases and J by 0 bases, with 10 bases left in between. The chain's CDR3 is CASSPRGSSYNEQFF. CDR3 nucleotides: TGTGCCAGCAGCCCAAGGGGGAGCTCCTACAATGAGCAGTTCTTC.

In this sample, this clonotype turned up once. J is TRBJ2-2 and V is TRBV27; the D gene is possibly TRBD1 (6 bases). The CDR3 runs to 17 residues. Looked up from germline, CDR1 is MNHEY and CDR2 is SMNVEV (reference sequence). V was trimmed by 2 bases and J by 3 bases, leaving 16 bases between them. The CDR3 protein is CASSLQGWYADTGELFF. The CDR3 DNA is TGTGCCAGCAGTTTACAGGGGTGGTACGCGGACACCGGGGAGCTGTTTTTT.

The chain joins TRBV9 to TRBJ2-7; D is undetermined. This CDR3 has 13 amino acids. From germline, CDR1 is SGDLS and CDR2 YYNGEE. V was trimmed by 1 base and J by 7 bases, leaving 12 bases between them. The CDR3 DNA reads TGTGCCAGCAGCGTAACGACGCTGGGAGAGCAGTACTTC. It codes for CASSVTTLGEQYF.